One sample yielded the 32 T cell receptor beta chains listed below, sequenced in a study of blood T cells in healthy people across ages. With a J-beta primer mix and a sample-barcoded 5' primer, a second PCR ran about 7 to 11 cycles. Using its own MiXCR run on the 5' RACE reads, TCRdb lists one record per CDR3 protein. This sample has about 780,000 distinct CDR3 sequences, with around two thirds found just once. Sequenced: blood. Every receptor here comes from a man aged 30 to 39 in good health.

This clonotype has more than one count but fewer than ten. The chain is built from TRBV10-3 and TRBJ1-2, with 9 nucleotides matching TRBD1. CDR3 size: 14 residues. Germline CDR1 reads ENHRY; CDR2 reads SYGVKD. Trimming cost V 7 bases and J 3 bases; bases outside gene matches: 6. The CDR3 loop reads CAIISDRGDYGYTF. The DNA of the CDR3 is TGTGCCATCATATCGGACAGGGGAGACTATGGCTACACCTTC.

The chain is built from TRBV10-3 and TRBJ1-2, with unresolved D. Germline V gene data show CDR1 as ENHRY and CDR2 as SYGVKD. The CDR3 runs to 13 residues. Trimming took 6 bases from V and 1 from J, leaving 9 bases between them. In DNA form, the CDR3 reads TGTGCCATCAGGGAGGCACTTAACTATGGCTACACCTTC. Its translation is CAIREALNYGYTF.

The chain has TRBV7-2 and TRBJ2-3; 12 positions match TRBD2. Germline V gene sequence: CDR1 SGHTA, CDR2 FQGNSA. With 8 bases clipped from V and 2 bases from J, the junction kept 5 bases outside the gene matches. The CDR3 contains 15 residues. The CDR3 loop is CASLTSGGDTDTQYF. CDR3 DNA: TGTGCCAGCCTGACTAGCGGGGGCGACACAGATACGCAGTATTTT.

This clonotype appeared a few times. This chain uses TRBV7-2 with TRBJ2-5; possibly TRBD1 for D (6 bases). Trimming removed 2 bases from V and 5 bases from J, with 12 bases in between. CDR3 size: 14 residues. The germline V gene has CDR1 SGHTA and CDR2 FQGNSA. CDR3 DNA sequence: TGTGCCAGCAGCTTACAGGGGTCACGCGAGACCCAGTACTTC. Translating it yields CASSLQGSRETQYF.

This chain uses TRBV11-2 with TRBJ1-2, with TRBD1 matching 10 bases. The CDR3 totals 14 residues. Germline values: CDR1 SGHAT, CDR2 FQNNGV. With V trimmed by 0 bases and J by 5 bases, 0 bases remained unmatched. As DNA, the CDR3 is TGTGCCAGCAGCTTAGAGGGACAGGGGTATGGCTACACCTTC. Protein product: CASSLEGQGYGYTF.

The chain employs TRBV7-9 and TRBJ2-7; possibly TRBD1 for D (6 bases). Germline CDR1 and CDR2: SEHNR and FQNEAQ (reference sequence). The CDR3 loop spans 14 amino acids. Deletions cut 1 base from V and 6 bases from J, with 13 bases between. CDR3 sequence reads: CASSLGTEGREQYF. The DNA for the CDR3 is TGTGCCAGCAGCTTAGGGACAGAGGGACGCGAGCAGTACTTC.

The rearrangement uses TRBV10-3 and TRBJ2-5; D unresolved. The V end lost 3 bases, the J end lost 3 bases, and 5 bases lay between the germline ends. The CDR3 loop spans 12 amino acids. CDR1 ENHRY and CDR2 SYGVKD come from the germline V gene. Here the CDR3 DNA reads TGTGCCATCAGTGAAGAGAAAGAGACCCAGTACTTC. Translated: CAISEEKETQYF.

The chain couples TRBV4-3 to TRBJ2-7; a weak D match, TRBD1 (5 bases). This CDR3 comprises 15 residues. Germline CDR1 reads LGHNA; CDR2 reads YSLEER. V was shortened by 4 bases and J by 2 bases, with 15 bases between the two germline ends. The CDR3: CASSLGSTGAYEQYF. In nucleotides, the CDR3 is TGCGCCAGCAGCCTGGGGTCAACAGGAGCCTACGAGCAGTACTTC.

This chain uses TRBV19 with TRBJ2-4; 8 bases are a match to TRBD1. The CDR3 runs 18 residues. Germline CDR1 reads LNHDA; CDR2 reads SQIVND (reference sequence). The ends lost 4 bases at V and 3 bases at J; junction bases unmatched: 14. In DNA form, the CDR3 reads TGTGCCAGTAGTAAGGTTTCGGGCAGGGGGCCCTACAAAAACATTCAGTACTTC. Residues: CASSKVSGRGPYKNIQYF.

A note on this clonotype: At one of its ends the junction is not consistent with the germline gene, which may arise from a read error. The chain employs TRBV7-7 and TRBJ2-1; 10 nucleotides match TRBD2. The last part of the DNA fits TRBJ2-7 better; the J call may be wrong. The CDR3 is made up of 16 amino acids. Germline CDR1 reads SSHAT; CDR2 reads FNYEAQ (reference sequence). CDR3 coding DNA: TGTGCTAGCAGGCCCCTAGCGGGGGACAACTACAATGAGCAGTACTTC. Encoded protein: CASRPLAGDNYNEQYF.

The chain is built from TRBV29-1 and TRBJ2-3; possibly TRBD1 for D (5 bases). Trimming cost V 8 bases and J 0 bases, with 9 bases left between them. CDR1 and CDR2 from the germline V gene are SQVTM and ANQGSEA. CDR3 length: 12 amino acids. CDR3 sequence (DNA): TGCAGCAGCTGGACAAGCACAGATACGCAGTATTTT. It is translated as CSSWTSTDTQYF.

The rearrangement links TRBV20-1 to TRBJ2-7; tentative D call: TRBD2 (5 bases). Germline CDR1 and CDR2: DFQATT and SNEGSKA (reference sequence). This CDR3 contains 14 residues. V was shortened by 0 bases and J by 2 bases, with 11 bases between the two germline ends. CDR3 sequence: CSARDLGSTYEQYF. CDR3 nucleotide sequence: TGCAGTGCTAGAGATCTTGGGAGTACCTACGAGCAGTACTTC.

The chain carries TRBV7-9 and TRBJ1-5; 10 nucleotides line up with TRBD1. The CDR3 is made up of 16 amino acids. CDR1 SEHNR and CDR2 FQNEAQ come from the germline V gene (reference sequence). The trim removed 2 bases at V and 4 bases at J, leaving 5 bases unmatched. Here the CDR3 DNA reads TGTGCCAGCAGCTTATCAAGGACAGGGGGTAATCAGCCCCAGCATTTT. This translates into CASSLSRTGGNQPQHF. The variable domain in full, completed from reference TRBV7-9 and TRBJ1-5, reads DTGVSQNPRHKITKRGQNVTFRCDPISEHNRLYWYRQTLGQGPEFLTYFQNEAQLEKSRLLSDRFSAERPKGSFSTLEIQRTEQGDSAMYLCASSLSRTGGNQPQHFGDGTRLSIL.

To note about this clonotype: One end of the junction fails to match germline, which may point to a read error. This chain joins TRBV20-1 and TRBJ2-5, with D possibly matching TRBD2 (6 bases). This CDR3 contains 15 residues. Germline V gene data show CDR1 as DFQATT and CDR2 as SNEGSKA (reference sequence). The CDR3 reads CGARKAASDQETQYF. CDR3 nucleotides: TGCGGTGCTAGAAAGGCCGCTAGCGACCAAGAGACCCAGTACTTC.

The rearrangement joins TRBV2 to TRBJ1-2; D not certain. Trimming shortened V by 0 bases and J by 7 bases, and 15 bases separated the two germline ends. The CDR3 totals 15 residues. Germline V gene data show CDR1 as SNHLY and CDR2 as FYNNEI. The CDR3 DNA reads TGTGCCAGCAGTGAAGCGCTGGACGGTCGGGGTGGCTACACCTTC. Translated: CASSEALDGRGGYTF.

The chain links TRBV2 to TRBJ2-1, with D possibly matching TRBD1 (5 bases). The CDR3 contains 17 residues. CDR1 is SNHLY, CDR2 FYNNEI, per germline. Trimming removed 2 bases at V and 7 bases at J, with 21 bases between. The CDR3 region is CASSETPGKWGRNEQFF. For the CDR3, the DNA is TGTGCCAGCAGTGAAACCCCAGGGAAGTGGGGCCGAAATGAGCAGTTCTTC.

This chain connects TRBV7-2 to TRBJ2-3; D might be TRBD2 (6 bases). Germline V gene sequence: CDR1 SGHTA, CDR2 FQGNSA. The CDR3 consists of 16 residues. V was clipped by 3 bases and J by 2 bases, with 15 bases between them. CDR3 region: CASSFPGDSSTDTQYF. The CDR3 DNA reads TGTGCCAGCAGCTTTCCGGGAGACTCCTCCACAGATACGCAGTATTTT.

CDR3 region: CSVGPVGLVTDTQYF. The CDR3 nucleotides are TGCAGCGTCGGCCCCGTGGGACTCGTCACAGATACGCAGTATTTT. The V and J genes are TRBV29-1 and TRBJ2-3; tentatively, D is TRBD2 (6 bases). The germline V and J ends were trimmed by 6 bases and 2 bases, with 18 bases remaining between them. CDR1 and CDR2 (germline): SQVTM, ANQGSEA. The CDR3 is made up of 15 amino acids.

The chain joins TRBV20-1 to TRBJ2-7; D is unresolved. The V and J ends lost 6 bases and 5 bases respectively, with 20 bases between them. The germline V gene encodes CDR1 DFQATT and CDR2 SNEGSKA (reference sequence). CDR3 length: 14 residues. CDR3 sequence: CSAKTPDVGHEQYF. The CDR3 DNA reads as TGCAGTGCGAAGACGCCAGATGTAGGTCACGAGCAGTACTTC.

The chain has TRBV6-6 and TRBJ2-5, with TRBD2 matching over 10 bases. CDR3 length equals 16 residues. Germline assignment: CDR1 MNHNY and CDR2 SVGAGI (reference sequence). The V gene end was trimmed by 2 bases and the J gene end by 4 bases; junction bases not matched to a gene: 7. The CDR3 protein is CASSYIPSGGGETQYF. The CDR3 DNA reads TGTGCCAGCAGTTACATCCCTAGCGGGGGAGGAGAGACCCAGTACTTC.

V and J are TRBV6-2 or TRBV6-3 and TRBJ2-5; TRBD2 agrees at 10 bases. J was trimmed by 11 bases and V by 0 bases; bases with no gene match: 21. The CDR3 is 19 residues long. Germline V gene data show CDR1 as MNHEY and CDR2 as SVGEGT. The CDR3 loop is CASSYSSSGGSWSYNEQYF. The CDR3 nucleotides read TGTGCCAGCAGTTACTCGAGTAGCGGGGGGAGCTGGTCCTACAATGAGCAGTACTTC.

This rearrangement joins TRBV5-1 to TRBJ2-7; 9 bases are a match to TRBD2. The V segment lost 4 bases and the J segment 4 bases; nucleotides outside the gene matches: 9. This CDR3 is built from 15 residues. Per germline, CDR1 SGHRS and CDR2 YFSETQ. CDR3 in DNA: TGCGCCAGCAGCCCGGTCGGTAGCGGGGGATACGAGCAGTACTTC. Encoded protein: CASSPVGSGGYEQYF. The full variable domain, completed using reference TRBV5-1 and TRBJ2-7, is KAGVTQTPRYLIKTRGQQVTLSCSPISGHRSVSWYQQTPGQGLQFLFEYFSETQRNKGNFPGRFSGRQFSNSRSEMNVSTLELGDSALYLCASSPVGSGGYEQYFGPGTRLTVT.

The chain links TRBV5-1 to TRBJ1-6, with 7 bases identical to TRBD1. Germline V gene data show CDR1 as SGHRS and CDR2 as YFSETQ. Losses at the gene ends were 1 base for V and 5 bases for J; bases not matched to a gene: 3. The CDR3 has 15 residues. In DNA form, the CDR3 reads TGCGCCAGCAGCTTGACAGGGGCGCATAATTCACCCCTCCACTTT. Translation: CASSLTGAHNSPLHF.

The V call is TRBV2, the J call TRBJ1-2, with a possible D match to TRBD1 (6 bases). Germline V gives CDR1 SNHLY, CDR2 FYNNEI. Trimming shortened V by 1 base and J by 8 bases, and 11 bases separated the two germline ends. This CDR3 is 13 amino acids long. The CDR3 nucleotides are TGTGCCAGCAGTGAAGAAGGGGGTTGGGGCTACACCTTC. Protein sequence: CASSEEGGWGYTF.

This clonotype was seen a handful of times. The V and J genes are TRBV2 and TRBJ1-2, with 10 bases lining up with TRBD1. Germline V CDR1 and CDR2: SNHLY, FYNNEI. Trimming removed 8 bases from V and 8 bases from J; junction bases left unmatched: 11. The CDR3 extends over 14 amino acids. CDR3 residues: CASFPFGTGDGYTF. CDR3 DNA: TGTGCCAGCTTCCCATTCGGGACAGGGGACGGCTACACCTTC. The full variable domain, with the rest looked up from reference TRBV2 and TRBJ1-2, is EPEVTQTPSHQVTQMGQEVILRCVPISNHLYFYWYRQILGQKVEFLVSFYNNEISEKSEIFDDQFSVERPDGSNFTLKIRSTKLEDSAMYFCASFPFGTGDGYTFGSGTRLTVV.

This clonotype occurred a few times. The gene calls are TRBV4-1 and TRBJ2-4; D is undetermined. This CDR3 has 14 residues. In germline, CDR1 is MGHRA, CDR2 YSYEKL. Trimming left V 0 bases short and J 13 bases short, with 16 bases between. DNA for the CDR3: TGCGCCAGCAGCCAAGATGAGCATGCCTACGGGCAGTACTTC. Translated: CASSQDEHAYGQYF.

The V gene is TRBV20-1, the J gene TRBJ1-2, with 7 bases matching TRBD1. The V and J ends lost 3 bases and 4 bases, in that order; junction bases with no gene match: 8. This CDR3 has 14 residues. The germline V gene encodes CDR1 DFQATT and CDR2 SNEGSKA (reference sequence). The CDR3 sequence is CSARPRQGGYGYTF. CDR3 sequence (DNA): TGCAGTGCTAGGCCTCGACAGGGTGGCTATGGCTACACCTTC.

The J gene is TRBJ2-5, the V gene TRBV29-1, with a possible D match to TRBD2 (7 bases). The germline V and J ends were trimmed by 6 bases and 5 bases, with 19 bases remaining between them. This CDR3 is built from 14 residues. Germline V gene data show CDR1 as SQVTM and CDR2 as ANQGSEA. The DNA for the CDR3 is TGCAGCGTCGCGTCCTGGGGGGGCGTGGAGACCCAGTACTTC. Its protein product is CSVASWGGVETQYF.

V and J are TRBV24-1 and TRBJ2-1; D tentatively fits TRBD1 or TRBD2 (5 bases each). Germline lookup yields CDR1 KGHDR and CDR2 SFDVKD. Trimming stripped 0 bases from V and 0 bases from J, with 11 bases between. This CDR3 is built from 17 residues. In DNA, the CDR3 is TGTGCCACCAGTGATTTGCAAAAGGGGAGCTCCTACAATGAGCAGTTCTTC. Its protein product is CATSDLQKGSSYNEQFF.

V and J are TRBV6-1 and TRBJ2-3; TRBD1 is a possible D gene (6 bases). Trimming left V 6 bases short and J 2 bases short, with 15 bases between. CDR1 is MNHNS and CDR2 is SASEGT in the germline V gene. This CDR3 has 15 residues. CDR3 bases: TGTGCCAGCAGGGCTTCGGGACACCACACAGATACGCAGTATTTT. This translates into CASRASGHHTDTQYF.

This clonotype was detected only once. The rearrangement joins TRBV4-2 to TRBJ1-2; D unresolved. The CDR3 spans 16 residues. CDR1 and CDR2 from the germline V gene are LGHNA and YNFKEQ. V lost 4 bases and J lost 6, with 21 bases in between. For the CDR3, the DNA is TGTGCCAGCAGCCTAGGCCACAAAGGAGAGAGAGATGGCTACACCTTC. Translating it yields CASSLGHKGERDGYTF.

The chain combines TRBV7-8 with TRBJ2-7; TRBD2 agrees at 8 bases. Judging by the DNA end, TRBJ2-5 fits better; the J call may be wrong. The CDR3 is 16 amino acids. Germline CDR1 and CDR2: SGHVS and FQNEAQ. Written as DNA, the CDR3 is TGTGCCAGCAGCTTAGTTCGGAAAGCGGGGGTGAGGACCCAGTACTTC. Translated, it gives CASSLVRKAGVRTQYF.